This record covers a single TCR beta chain. Its cognate antigen is unknown. The record originates from a study of T-cell memory formation after mild COVID-19. Study as a whole: Largely donor-specific sequence clusters came from two donors. Findings of the study overall: The pre-infection memory compartment contained some responding clones, suggesting cross-reactive memory joined. In second-wave clones peaking day 37, SARS-CoV-2 specificity remained unconfirmed.

The authors produced TCR alpha and TCR beta cDNA libraries with sample barcodes and UMIs by 5'RACE using constant-segment primers. Each CDR3 protein gets one entry after TCRdb re-called the 5' RACE reads with MiXCR. This table holds roughly 510,000 distinct CDR3 sequences, approximately 15% found once. The V gene end was trimmed by 1 base and the J gene end by 4 bases; junction bases not matched to a gene: 10. CDR1 SGHTA and CDR2 FQGTGA come from the germline V gene. This CDR3 has 18 amino acids. The sample comprised PBMCs or a T cell subset sorted from them (not recorded which). The V call is TRBV7-3, the J call TRBJ2-2, with 9 bases fitting TRBD2. The receptor was derived from an adult woman who had mild COVID-19 (a few samples of this study predate the infection). Cell type and time point are not known. The CDR3 loop is CASSLSLKREDLTGELFF. CDR3 nucleotide sequence: TGTGCCAGCAGCTTAAGTTTGAAGCGGGAGGACCTCACCGGGGAGCTGTTTTTT.